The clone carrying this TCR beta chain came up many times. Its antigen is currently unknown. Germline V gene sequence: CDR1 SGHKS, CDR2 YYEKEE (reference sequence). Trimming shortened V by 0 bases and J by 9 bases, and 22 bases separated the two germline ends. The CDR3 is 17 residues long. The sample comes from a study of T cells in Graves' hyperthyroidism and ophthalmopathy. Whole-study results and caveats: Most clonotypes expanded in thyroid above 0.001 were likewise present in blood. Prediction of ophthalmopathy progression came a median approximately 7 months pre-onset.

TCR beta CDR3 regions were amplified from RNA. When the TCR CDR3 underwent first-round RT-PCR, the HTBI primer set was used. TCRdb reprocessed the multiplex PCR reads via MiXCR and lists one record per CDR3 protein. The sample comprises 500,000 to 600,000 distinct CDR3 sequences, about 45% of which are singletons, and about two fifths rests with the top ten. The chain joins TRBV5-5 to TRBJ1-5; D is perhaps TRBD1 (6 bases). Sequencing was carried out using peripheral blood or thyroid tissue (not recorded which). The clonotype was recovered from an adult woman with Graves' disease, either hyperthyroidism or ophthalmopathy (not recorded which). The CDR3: CASSLVVGGPPSTPQHF. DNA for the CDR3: TGTGCCAGCAGCTTGGTAGTGGGGGGCCCCCCAAGTACGCCCCAGCATTTT.